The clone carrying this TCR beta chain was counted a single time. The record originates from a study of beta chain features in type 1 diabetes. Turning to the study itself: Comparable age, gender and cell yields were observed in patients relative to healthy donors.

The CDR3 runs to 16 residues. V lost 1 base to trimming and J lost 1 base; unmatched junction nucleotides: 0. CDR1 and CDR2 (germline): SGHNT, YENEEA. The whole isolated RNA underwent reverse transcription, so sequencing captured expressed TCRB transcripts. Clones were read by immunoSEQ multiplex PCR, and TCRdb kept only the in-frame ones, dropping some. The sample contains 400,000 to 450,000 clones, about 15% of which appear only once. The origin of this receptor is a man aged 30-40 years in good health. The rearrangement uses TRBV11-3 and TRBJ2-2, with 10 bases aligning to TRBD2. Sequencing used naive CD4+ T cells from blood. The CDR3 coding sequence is TGTGCCAGCAGCTTAGCTAGCGGGGGGAACACCGGGGAGCTGTTTTTT. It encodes CASSLASGGNTGELFF.